These 23 T cell receptor beta chains were sequenced from one sample in a study of blood T cell repertoires in COVID-19. Method: immunoSEQ multiplex PCR; TCRdb's copy keeps in-frame clones and lacks some. The sample holds about 170,000 clones; about 85% are singletons and the top ten take roughly 25%. The sequencing sample was made of peripheral blood. Receptors originate from a man aged 55-75 years with acute or convalescent COVID-19.

V and J are TRBV9 and TRBJ2-7, with 14 nucleotides matching TRBD2. V gave up 3 bases and J gave up 5 bases; unmatched junction bases: 1. In germline, CDR1 is SGDLS, CDR2 YYNGEE. This CDR3 region has 14 residues. This CDR3 is CASSAGLAGDEQYF. CDR3 bases: TGTGCCAGCAGCGCGGGACTAGCGGGAGACGAGCAGTACTTC.

The rearrangement links TRBV6-5 to TRBJ2-1; 7 bases are a match to TRBD2. With 10 bases clipped from V and 8 bases from J, the junction kept 11 bases outside the gene matches. The CDR3 loop spans 13 amino acids. The germline V gene encodes CDR1 MNHEY and CDR2 SVGAGI. As DNA, the CDR3 is TGTGCCACCACGGGGGGATTCGGTGATGAGCAGTTCTTC. Protein product: CATTGGFGDEQFF.

This clone came up a few times. V is TRBV19 and J is TRBJ1-2, with D possibly being TRBD1 (6 bases). Germline V gene data show CDR1 as LNHDA and CDR2 as SQIVND (reference sequence). V gave up 6 bases and J gave up 3 bases, with 20 bases separating them. The CDR3 contains 16 residues. The CDR3 loop reads CASSPRGGLVDYGYTF. CDR3 nucleotides: TGTGCCAGTAGCCCTCGGGGGGGGCTCGTTGACTATGGCTACACCTTC.

This clone was observed a few times. DNA for the CDR3: TGTGCCAGTAGTATAAAGGGGGCTGTTGGCTACACCTTC. It specifies CASSIKGAVGYTF. The rearrangement links TRBV19 to TRBJ1-2; TRBD1 matches 7 bases. Germline lookup yields CDR1 LNHDA and CDR2 SQIVND (reference sequence). V trimming: 2 bases; J trimming: 7 bases; junction bases outside the gene matches: 4. CDR3 length equals 13 residues.

The chain has TRBV5-4 and TRBJ2-3; D not resolved. CDR1 is SGHNT, CDR2 YYREEE, per germline (reference sequence). CDR3 length: 14 residues. V lost 4 bases, J lost 1 base, and 10 bases lay in between. CDR3 protein: CASSPGGGTDTQYF. CDR3 sequence (DNA): TGTGCCAGCAGCCCCGGCGGAGGCACAGATACGCAGTATTTT. The full variable domain, its missing parts supplied by reference TRBV5-4 and TRBJ2-3, is ETGVTQSPTHLIKTRGQQVTLRCSSQSGHNTVSWYQQALGQGPQFIFQYYREEENGRGNFPPRFSGLQFPNYSSELNVNALELDDSALYLCASSPGGGTDTQYFGPGTRLTVL.

The chain carries TRBV9 and TRBJ2-2; perhaps TRBD1 as D (6 bases). Trimming removed 7 bases from V and 3 bases from J, with 13 bases in between. The germline gives CDR1 SGDLS, CDR2 YYNGEE. The CDR3 spans 14 residues. DNA for the CDR3: TGTGCCAGCGGCCAAGGGGGTTACACCGGGGAGCTGTTTTTT. Protein: CASGQGGYTGELFF.

The chain employs TRBV6-5 and TRBJ1-3; D ambiguous. Trimming removed 7 bases at V and 2 bases at J, with 9 bases between. Germline CDR1 is MNHEY and CDR2 is SVGAGI. This CDR3 comprises 13 residues. CDR3 DNA sequence: TGTGCCAGCATCGATGAGGCTGGAAACACCATATATTTT. Protein sequence: CASIDEAGNTIYF.

This chain uses TRBV6-2 or TRBV6-3 with TRBJ2-3; 10 positions agree with TRBD2. The CDR3 is 16 residues long. The germline V gene has CDR1 MNHEY and CDR2 SVGEGT. The V gene end was trimmed by 2 bases and the J gene end by 1 base; junction bases not matched to a gene: 3. In nucleotides, the CDR3 is TGTGCCAGCAGTTACCGGACTAGCGGAGGCACAGATACGCAGTATTTT. It codes for CASSYRTSGGTDTQYF.

J is TRBJ2-1 and V is TRBV4-2, with 15 bases lining up with TRBD2. The ends lost 3 bases at V and 0 bases at J; junction bases unmatched: 9. The CDR3 is made up of 20 amino acids. The germline V gene has CDR1 LGHNA and CDR2 YNFKEQ. The CDR3 reads CASSQVGLAGGPSSYNEQFF. CDR3 sequence (DNA): TGTGCCAGCAGCCAGGTGGGACTAGCGGGGGGACCGAGCTCCTACAATGAGCAGTTCTTC.

The chain links TRBV14 to TRBJ2-5; D is perhaps TRBD2 (6 bases). CDR3 length equals 12 residues. V dropped 7 bases and J dropped 7 bases, with 13 bases sitting between them. From germline, CDR1 is SGHDN and CDR2 FVKESK. The CDR3 sequence: CASNGGGRTQYF. CDR3 in DNA: TGTGCCAGCAATGGTGGAGGGCGGACCCAGTACTTC.

The chain uses TRBV9 and TRBJ2-3; D not certain. Germline CDR1 SGDLS, CDR2 YYNGEE. The CDR3 length is 13 residues. V lost 4 bases to trimming and J lost 5 bases, with 11 bases between them. CDR3 loop: CASSPIERDTQYF. CDR3 coding DNA: TGTGCCAGCAGCCCGATTGAGAGAGATACGCAGTATTTT. Full variable domain (rest looked up from reference TRBV9 and TRBJ2-3): DSGVTQTPKHLITATGQRVTLRCSPRSGDLSVYWYQQSLDQGLQFLIQYYNGEERAKGNILERFSAQQFPDLHSELNLSSLELGDSALYFCASSPIERDTQYFGPGTRLTVL.

The chain joins TRBV6-1 to TRBJ1-3; tentatively, D is TRBD1 (5 bases). With 3 bases removed from V and 4 bases from J, the gap between germline ends came to 16 bases. CDR3 size: 16 residues. Per germline, CDR1 MNHNS and CDR2 SASEGT. The CDR3 DNA is TGTGCCAGCAGTGACCAGTCTCGGGGGGACGGAAACACCATATATTTT. Protein sequence: CASSDQSRGDGNTIYF.

The rearrangement joins TRBV15 to TRBJ2-7, with 10 bases fitting TRBD1. CDR1 LNHNV and CDR2 YYDKDF come from the germline V gene (reference sequence). The CDR3 extends over 17 amino acids. J was trimmed by 4 bases and V by 0 bases; bases with no gene match: 9. DNA for the CDR3: TGTGCCACCAGCAGAGAAATAATGGGACAGGGGAGTTACGAGCAGTACGTC. It encodes CATSREIMGQGSYEQYV.

V and J are TRBV12-3 or TRBV12-4 and TRBJ1-2; 9 nucleotides agree with TRBD1. The CDR3 has 13 residues. V shed 7 bases and J 7 bases; nucleotides not matched to a gene: 7. CDR3 sequence: CASKGDRVGGYTF. The CDR3 bases are TGTGCCAGCAAGGGGGACAGGGTGGGTGGCTACACCTTC.

V usage is TRBV5-1 and J usage is TRBJ1-2; D is perhaps TRBD1 (5 bases). This CDR3 is 15 amino acids long. Trimming pared 0 bases from V and 5 bases from J, leaving 14 bases between. The germline CDR1 and CDR2 sequences are SGHRS and YFSETQ. Here the CDR3 reads CASSLGVQGNYGYTF. Here the CDR3 DNA reads TGCGCCAGCAGCTTGGGGGTTCAGGGTAATTATGGCTACACCTTC.

The DNA of the CDR3 is TGTGCCAGCATTTTCGACAGTTTATCCTACGAGCAGTACGTC. This sequence encodes CASIFDSLSYEQYV. The chain couples TRBV6-5 to TRBJ2-7, with D perhaps TRBD1 (5 bases). Trimming took off 7 bases at V and 1 base at J, with 14 bases between the two ends. The CDR3 sequence is 14 residues long. From germline, CDR1 is MNHEY and CDR2 SVGAGI.

This chain links TRBV15 with TRBJ1-4; D is undetermined. Trimming took off 0 bases at V and 13 bases at J, with 6 bases between the two ends. The CDR3 contains 11 residues. The germline gives CDR1 LNHNV, CDR2 YYDKDF (reference sequence). The CDR3 region is CATSREGVLFF. The CDR3 nucleotides read TGTGCCACCAGCAGAGAAGGAGTACTGTTTTTT. The complete variable domain, with remaining parts taken from reference TRBV15 and TRBJ1-4, reads DAMVIQNPRYQVTQFGKPVTLSCSQTLNHNVMYWYQQKSSQAPKLLFHYYDKDFNNEADTPDNFQSRRPNTSFCFLDIRSPGLGDTAMYLCATSREGVLFFGSGTQLSVL.

The V gene is TRBV27, the J gene TRBJ2-2, with D tentatively TRBD1 (6 bases). CDR3 length equals 14 residues. Trimming cost V 6 bases and J 6 bases, with 14 bases left between them. In germline, CDR1 is MNHEY, CDR2 SMNVEV (reference sequence). CDR3 coding DNA: TGTGCCAGCAGAAGGGACATGGGACCCGGGGAGCTGTTTTTT. Amino acid sequence: CASRRDMGPGELFF.

The gene calls are TRBV11-2 and TRBJ2-7; possibly TRBD1 for D (6 bases). The CDR3 sequence is 16 residues long. Germline lookup yields CDR1 SGHAT and CDR2 FQNNGV. V was cut by 0 bases and J by 3 bases, with 15 bases left in between. Here the CDR3 DNA reads TGTGCCAGCAGCTTAGACCGACAGGTTTTCTTCTACGAGCAGTACGTC. Amino acids: CASSLDRQVFFYEQYV.

In this sample, this clone turned up once. J is TRBJ1-1 and V is TRBV18; 7 bases line up with TRBD1. The CDR3 is 13 amino acids. The germline V gene has CDR1 KGHSH and CDR2 LQKENI. J gave up 8 bases and V 2 bases, and 5 bases lay outside the gene matches. The CDR3 bases are TGTGCCAGCTCACCAAGGCAGGGGGGAGAAGCTTTCTTT. It is translated as CASSPRQGGEAFF. Full variable domain (remainder filled in from reference TRBV18 and TRBJ1-1): NAGVMQNPRHLVRRRGQEARLRCSPMKGHSHVYWYRQLPEEGLKFMVYLQKENIIDESGMPKERFSAEFPKEGPSILRIQQVVRGDSAAYFCASSPRQGGEAFFGQGTRLTVV.

The genes are TRBV24-1 and TRBJ1-2; the D gene is possibly TRBD1 (6 bases). The V end lost 0 bases, the J end lost 3 bases, and 10 bases lay between the germline ends. This CDR3 region has 15 residues. From germline, CDR1 is KGHDR and CDR2 SFDVKD. The CDR3 nucleotides are TGTGCCACCAGTGATTTGAGTTCAGGGGACTATGGCTACACCTTC. Translating it yields CATSDLSSGDYGYTF.

CDR3 sequence: CASSATTGDSNQPQHF. The CDR3, as DNA: TGTGCCAGCAGCGCGACGACAGGAGATAGCAATCAGCCCCAGCATTTT. The J gene is TRBJ1-5, the V gene TRBV7-8; perhaps TRBD1 as D (6 bases). CDR3 length: 16 residues. Germline-derived CDR1 and CDR2 are SGHVS and FQNEAQ. V was clipped by 5 bases and J by 0 bases, with 14 bases between them.

The CDR3 reads CASSRARATGANVLTF. The CDR3 nucleotides read TGTGCCAGCAGCCGAGCCAGGGCTACTGGGGCCAACGTCCTGACTTTC. The chain combines TRBV7-3 with TRBJ2-6, with D possibly TRBD1 on 5 matching bases. The germline V and J ends were trimmed by 5 bases and 2 bases, with 13 bases remaining between them. The CDR3 is 16 amino acids. Germline CDR1 is SGHTA and CDR2 is FQGTGA.